These T cell receptor beta chains were read from a single sample in a study of blood T cell repertoires in COVID-19. The method was immunoSEQ multiplex PCR; TCRdb's version includes in-frame clones alone and lacks a portion of them. The sample includes 150,000 to 200,000 clones, about 85% of them seen just once. Sequenced: peripheral blood. The receptors originated from a woman of 80 years or more in a cohort sampled during active or convalescent COVID-19. Both conserved end residues are part of each CDR3. The order of the fields is J gene, V gene, clone size, D gene, CDR3 DNA, CDR3 protein. D genes are given only for firm matches. Size is stated for part of the rows, as once, few or many counts, or as a class when the clone is expanded.

J: TRBJ2-7; V: TRBV11-2; size: once; D: .; DNA: TGTGCCAGCAGCCGCCTAAGGAGGGTACACGAGCAGTACTTC; CDR3: CASSRLRRVHEQYF
J: TRBJ2-2; V: TRBV3-1/TRBV3-2; size: .; D: .; DNA: TGTGCCAGCAGCCAAGATCGAATGGCCACCGGGGAGCTGTTTTTT; CDR3: CASSQDRMATGELFF
J: TRBJ1-5; V: TRBV7-8; size: .; D: .; DNA: TGTGCCAGCAGCTTATTACAGGTACAGGATCAGCCCCAGCATTTT; CDR3: CASSLLQVQDQPQHF
J: TRBJ1-2; V: TRBV5-6; size: .; D: TRBD1; DNA: TGTGCCAGCAGCTTGCCGGGACAGGGGATCTATGGCTACACCTTC; CDR3: CASSLPGQGIYGYTF
J: TRBJ1-1; V: TRBV5-1; size: .; D: TRBD1; DNA: TGCGCCAGCACTGACAGGGGCACTGAAGCTTTCTTT; CDR3: CASTDRGTEAFF
J: TRBJ1-1; V: TRBV19; size: .; D: .; DNA: TGTGCCAGTAGTATTCTCAGGGGGAACACTGAAGCTTTCTTT; CDR3: CASSILRGNTEAFF
J: TRBJ1-1; V: TRBV18; size: once; D: .; DNA: TGTGCCAGCTCACCAGTTCAGGGCACTGAAGCTTTCTTT; CDR3: CASSPVQGTEAFF
J: TRBJ1-4; V: TRBV6-5; size: few; D: .; DNA: TGTGCCAGTTCCCGGTCGCAATTTAAGGAAAAACTGTTTTTT; CDR3: CASSRSQFKEKLFF
J: TRBJ1-6; V: TRBV27; size: .; D: .; DNA: TGTGCCAGCAGCTTGGACGGACTCCACAATTCACCCCTCCACTTT; CDR3: CASSLDGLHNSPLHF
J: TRBJ1-5; V: TRBV2; size: .; D: .; DNA: TGTGCCAGCAGCGACAGATATAGCAATCAGCCCCAGCATTTT; CDR3: CASSDRYSNQPQHF
J: TRBJ1-6; V: TRBV9; size: .; D: TRBD1; DNA: TGTGCCAGCAGCGCGACAGGGGGGTATAATTCACCCCTCCACTTT; CDR3: CASSATGGYNSPLHF
J: TRBJ1-2; V: TRBV6-5; size: .; D: .; DNA: TGTGCCAGCAGCTCCAGTGGACTAACTAACTATGGCTACACCTTC; CDR3: CASSSSGLTNYGYTF
J: TRBJ2-3; V: TRBV5-3; size: once; D: TRBD2; DNA: TGTGCCAGAAGGCATGGGACTAGCGGGATGCGCACAGATACGCAGTATTTT; CDR3: CARRHGTSGMRTDTQYF
J: TRBJ2-3; V: TRBV12-3/TRBV12-4; size: .; D: .; DNA: TGTGCCAGCAGTTCGACTCCGCGGGATACGCAGTATTTT; CDR3: CASSSTPRDTQYF
J: TRBJ2-1; V: TRBV15; size: once; D: .; DNA: TGTGCCACCAGCAGTGACGGAGCCGGATTCAATGAGCAGTTCTTC; CDR3: CATSSDGAGFNEQFF
J: TRBJ2-2; V: TRBV7-9; size: .; D: TRBD2; DNA: TGTGCCAGCAGCCCGACTAGCGGAAACACCGGGGAGCTGTTTTTT; CDR3: CASSPTSGNTGELFF
J: TRBJ1-2; V: TRBV27; size: .; D: .; DNA: TGTGCCAGCCAGGAATTTGGTGGGGAGGACTATGGCTACACCTTC; CDR3: CASQEFGGEDYGYTF
J: TRBJ1-1; V: TRBV3-1/TRBV3-2; size: few; D: TRBD1; DNA: TGTGCCAGCAGCACAACCAGGGGGCGGGCCACTGAAGCTTTCTTT; CDR3: CASSTTRGRATEAFF
J: TRBJ2-5; V: TRBV4-2; size: .; D: .; DNA: TGTGCCAGCAGCCAAAGTGCGCAGGACTTGGAGACCCAGTACTTC; CDR3: CASSQSAQDLETQYF
J: TRBJ1-5; V: TRBV24-1; size: .; D: TRBD1; DNA: TGTGCCACCAGTGACCGGACAGGGATGGGGCAGCCCCAGCATTTT; CDR3: CATSDRTGMGQPQHF
J: TRBJ1-1; V: TRBV7-9; size: once; D: .; DNA: TGTGCCAGCAGCTTAGCAGCAAGGAGGACTGAAGCTTTCTTT; CDR3: CASSLAARRTEAFF
J: TRBJ1-1; V: TRBV30; size: once; D: .; DNA: TGTGCCTGGAGCGGAACAGCCAACACTGAAGCTTTCTTT; CDR3: CAWSGTANTEAFF
J: TRBJ2-5; V: TRBV12-5; size: .; D: TRBD2; DNA: TGTGCTAGTGGTTTTAGCGGGGGAAGTGAGACCCAGTACTTC; CDR3: CASGFSGGSETQYF
J: TRBJ1-2; V: TRBV5-4; size: .; D: .; DNA: TGTGCCAGCAGCCCAGGGAAATGGGACTATGGCTACACCTTC; CDR3: CASSPGKWDYGYTF
J: TRBJ1-4; V: TRBV12-3/TRBV12-4; size: .; D: .; DNA: TGTGCCAGCAGTTTCACAGGTGAAAAACTGTTTTTT; CDR3: CASSFTGEKLFF
J: TRBJ1-1; V: TRBV18; size: .; D: .; DNA: TGTGCCAGCTCACCTCCGGGGGGCTGGAACACTGAAGCTTTCTTT; CDR3: CASSPPGGWNTEAFF
J: TRBJ1-3; V: TRBV25-1; size: .; D: .; DNA: TGTGCCAGCAGTGACCCGAGCCGGACAGAATCTGGAAACACCATATATTTT; CDR3: CASSDPSRTESGNTIYF
J: TRBJ1-2; V: TRBV7-2; size: .; D: TRBD1; DNA: TGTGCCAGCAGCTTAGATGGTCAGGGGGTTAACTATGGCTACACCTTC; CDR3: CASSLDGQGVNYGYTF
J: TRBJ1-4; V: TRBV6-5; size: .; D: TRBD1; DNA: TGTGCCAGCAGTTCATCACAGGGGGCTAATGAAAAACTGTTTTTT; CDR3: CASSSSQGANEKLFF
J: TRBJ1-2; V: TRBV5-1; size: few; D: .; DNA: TGCGCCAGCAGCCCCACCAGTGATAACTATGGCTACACCTTC; CDR3: CASSPTSDNYGYTF
J: TRBJ2-1; V: TRBV4-1; size: .; D: TRBD1; DNA: TGCGCCAGCAGGTACACAGGGGGTGCTGAGCAGTTCTTC; CDR3: CASRYTGGAEQFF
J: TRBJ1-1; V: TRBV7-9; size: .; D: TRBD1; DNA: TGTGCCAGCAGCTTAGGACAGGGCGCAAGGAACACTGAAGCTTTCTTT; CDR3: CASSLGQGARNTEAFF
J: TRBJ2-7; V: TRBV6-5; size: few; D: TRBD1; DNA: TGTGCCAGCTACGGACAGGGGGCGGGCGAGCAGTACTTC; CDR3: CASYGQGAGEQYF
J: TRBJ2-7; V: TRBV5-1; size: .; D: .; DNA: TGCGCCAGCAGCTTGGGACAGGACTCCTACGAGCAGTACTTC; CDR3: CASSLGQDSYEQYF
J: TRBJ1-5; V: TRBV5-1; size: .; D: .; DNA: TGCGCCAGCAGCCCCGACAGTCCCAATCAGCCCCAGCATTTT; CDR3: CASSPDSPNQPQHF
J: TRBJ1-6; V: TRBV3-1/TRBV3-2; size: few; D: .; DNA: TGTGCCAGCACACATGGCGGGATCAATTCTAATAATTCACCCCTCCACTTT; CDR3: CASTHGGINSNNSPLHF
J: TRBJ2-1; V: TRBV9; size: .; D: .; DNA: TGTGCCAGCAGACCGGTCGGGGGTTTCATGGAGAATGAGCAGTTCTTC; CDR3: CASRPVGGFMENEQFF
J: TRBJ2-1; V: TRBV6-2/TRBV6-3; size: .; D: TRBD2; DNA: TGTGCCAGCAGTTACTCAAGCGGGATAGACAATGAGCAGTTCTTC; CDR3: CASSYSSGIDNEQFF
J: TRBJ1-3; V: TRBV27; size: few; D: .; DNA: TGTGCCAGCAGTTTAAGGCGGGGAAACACCATATATTTT; CDR3: CASSLRRGNTIYF
J: TRBJ2-7; V: TRBV27; size: .; D: .; DNA: TGTGCCAGCAGTTACAGGGTATCCTACGAGCAGTACTTC; CDR3: CASSYRVSYEQYF
J: TRBJ1-2; V: TRBV18; size: once; D: TRBD1; DNA: TGTGCCAGCTCACCAATGAACAGGGGGCACATGATGGCTGGCTACACCTTC; CDR3: CASSPMNRGHMMAGYTF
J: TRBJ1-1; V: TRBV18; size: .; D: .; DNA: TGTGCCAGCTCCATGGGACTCAGCACTGAAGCTTTCTTT; CDR3: CASSMGLSTEAFF
J: TRBJ2-1; V: TRBV19; size: .; D: TRBD2; DNA: TGTGCCAGTACCAAGACTAGCGGGAGGAAAGTCGATGAGCAGTTCTTC; CDR3: CASTKTSGRKVDEQFF
J: TRBJ1-2; V: TRBV27; size: .; D: .; DNA: TGTGCCAGCAGCCGTGGGACGGGAGAGTATGGCTACACCTTC; CDR3: CASSRGTGEYGYTF
J: TRBJ1-5; V: TRBV6-4; size: once; D: TRBD1; DNA: TGTGCCAGCAGTGACCCGAAGGTCCAGGGGGTTAGGAGCGGGCAGCCCCAGCATTTT; CDR3: CASSDPKVQGVRSGQPQHF
J: TRBJ2-1; V: TRBV7-8; size: .; D: .; DNA: TGTGCCAGCAGCTCTACCACAGGGTTCGATGAGCAGTTCTTC; CDR3: CASSSTTGFDEQFF
J: TRBJ1-2; V: TRBV19; size: .; D: TRBD1; DNA: TGTGCCAGTAAGGACAGGGGAGGATATGGCTACACCTTC; CDR3: CASKDRGGYGYTF
J: TRBJ1-1; V: TRBV3-1/TRBV3-2; size: .; D: TRBD1; DNA: TGTGCCAGCAGCCAAAAGAGCTTCGTCCGGGACAGGCACACTGAAGCTTTCTTT; CDR3: CASSQKSFVRDRHTEAFF
J: TRBJ2-1; V: TRBV9; size: .; D: TRBD2; DNA: TGTGCCAGCAGCCGAGTTAGCGGGGGGGTCTACAATGAGCAGTTCTTC; CDR3: CASSRVSGGVYNEQFF
J: TRBJ1-6; V: TRBV13; size: .; D: TRBD1; DNA: TGTGCCAGCAGCAAATCCACCGGGACAGGGATTAATTCACCCCTCCACTTT; CDR3: CASSKSTGTGINSPLHF
J: TRBJ1-2; V: TRBV4-1; size: .; D: .; DNA: TGCGCCAGCAGCCCCCCAAGAAGGAACAGTGCTAAATATGGCTACACCTTC; CDR3: CASSPPRRNSAKYGYTF